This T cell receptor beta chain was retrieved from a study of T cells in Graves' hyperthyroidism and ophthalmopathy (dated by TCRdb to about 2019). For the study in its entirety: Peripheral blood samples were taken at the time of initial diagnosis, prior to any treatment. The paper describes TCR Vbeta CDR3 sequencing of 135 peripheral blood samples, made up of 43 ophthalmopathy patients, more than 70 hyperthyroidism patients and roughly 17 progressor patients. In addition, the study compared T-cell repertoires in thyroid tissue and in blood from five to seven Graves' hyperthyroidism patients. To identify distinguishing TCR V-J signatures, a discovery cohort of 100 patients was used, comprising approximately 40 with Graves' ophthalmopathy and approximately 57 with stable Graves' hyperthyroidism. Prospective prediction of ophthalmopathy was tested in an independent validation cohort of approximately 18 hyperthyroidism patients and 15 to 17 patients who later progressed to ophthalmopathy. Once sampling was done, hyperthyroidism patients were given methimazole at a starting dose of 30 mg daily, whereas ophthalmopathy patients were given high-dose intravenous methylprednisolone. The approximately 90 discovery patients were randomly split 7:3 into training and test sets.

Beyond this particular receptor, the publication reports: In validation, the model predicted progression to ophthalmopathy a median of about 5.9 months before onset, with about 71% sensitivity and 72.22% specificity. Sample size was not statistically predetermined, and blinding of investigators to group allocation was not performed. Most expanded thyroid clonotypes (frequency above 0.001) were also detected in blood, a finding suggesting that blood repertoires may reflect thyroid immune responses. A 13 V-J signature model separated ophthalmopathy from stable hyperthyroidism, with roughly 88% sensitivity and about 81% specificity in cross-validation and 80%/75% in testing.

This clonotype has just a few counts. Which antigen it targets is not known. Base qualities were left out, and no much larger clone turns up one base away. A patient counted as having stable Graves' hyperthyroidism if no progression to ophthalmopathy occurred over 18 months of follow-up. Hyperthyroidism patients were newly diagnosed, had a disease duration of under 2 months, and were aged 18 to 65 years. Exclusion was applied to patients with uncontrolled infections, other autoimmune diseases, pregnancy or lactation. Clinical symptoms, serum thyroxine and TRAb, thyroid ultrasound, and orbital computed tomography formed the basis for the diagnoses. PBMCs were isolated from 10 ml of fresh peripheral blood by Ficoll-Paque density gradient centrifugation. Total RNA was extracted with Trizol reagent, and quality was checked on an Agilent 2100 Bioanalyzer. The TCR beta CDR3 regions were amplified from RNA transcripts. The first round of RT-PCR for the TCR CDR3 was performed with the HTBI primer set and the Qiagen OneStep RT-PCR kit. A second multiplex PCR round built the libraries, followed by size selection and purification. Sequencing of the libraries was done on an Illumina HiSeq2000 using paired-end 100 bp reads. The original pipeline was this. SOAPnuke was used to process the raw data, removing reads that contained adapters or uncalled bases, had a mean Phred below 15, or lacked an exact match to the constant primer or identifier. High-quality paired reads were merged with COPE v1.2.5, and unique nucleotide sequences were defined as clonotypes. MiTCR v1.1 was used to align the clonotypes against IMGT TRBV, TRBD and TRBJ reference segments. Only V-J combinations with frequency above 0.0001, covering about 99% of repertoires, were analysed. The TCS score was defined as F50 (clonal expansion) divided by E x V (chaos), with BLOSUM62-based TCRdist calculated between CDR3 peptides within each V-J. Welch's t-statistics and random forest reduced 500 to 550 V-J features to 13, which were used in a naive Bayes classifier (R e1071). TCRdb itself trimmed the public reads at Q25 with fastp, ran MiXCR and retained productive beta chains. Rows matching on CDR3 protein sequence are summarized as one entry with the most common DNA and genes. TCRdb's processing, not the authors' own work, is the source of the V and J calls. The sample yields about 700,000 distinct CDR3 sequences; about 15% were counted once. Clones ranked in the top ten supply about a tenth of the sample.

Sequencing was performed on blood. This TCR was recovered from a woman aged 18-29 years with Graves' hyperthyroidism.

The base sequence is TGTGCCAGCAGCCTGGACAGGGTCAGCCAAGAGACCCAGTACTTC. This translates into CASSLDRVSQETQYF. The chain employs TRBV7-8 and TRBJ2-5; the central 8 bases match TRBD1. CDR1 and CDR2 are read off the germline V gene as SGHVS and FQNEAQ. The CDR3 starts with the cysteine, ends with the phenylalanine, and has 15 residues. Only the CDR3 DNA stays, 45 bases, in frame from base 1. Trimming removed 5 bases from V and 1 base from J; the gene matches leave 6 bases unexplained.